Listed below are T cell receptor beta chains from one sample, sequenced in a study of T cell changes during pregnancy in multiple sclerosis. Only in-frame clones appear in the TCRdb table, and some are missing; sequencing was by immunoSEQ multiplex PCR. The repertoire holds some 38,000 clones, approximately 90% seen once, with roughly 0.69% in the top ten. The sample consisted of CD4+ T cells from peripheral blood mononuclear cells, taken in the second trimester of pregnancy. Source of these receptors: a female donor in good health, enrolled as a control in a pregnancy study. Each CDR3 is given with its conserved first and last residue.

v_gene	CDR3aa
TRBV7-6	CASSLAGTVRTNEKLFF
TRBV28	CASSLYGTGDGYTF
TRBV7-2	CASSLAPRANTEAFF
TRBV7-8	CASSPSGFGGPPQHF
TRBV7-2	CASGPGVAGVGQFF
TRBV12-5	CASGLGTGTNTGELFF
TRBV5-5	CASSSYSGANVLTF
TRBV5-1	CASSLGAGTGEFYEQYF
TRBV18	CASSLLPGGAGGDTQYF
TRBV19	CASLDRGRRNTEAFF
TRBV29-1	CSVSSFGDRGLGGNTIYF
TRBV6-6	CASSYIRNTGELFF